The 22 T cell receptor beta chains reported below all come from one sample, sequenced in a study of Ad26.COV2.S vaccination and SARS-CoV-2 variants. The treatment was: about 20 received Ad26.COV2.S at low or high dose, single or two shots; about 5 received placebo; per-sample allocation not given. Sampling was performed 63 days after the first vaccine or placebo injection. Only in-frame clones appear in the TCRdb table, and some are missing; sequencing was by immunoSEQ multiplex PCR. Among some 480,000 clones listed, 87% were seen once. The specimen comprised peripheral blood, sampled in a trial of Ad26.COV2.S vaccine versus placebo. The source is a person aged 18-60 years who received the Ad26.COV2.S COVID-19 vaccine or a placebo.

V and J are TRBV28 and TRBJ1-5; tentatively, D is TRBD1 (5 bases). The CDR3 has 14 residues. V was pared by 10 bases and J by 1 base, with 14 bases between. Germline V gene lookup returns CDR1 MDHEN and CDR2 SYDVKM. This chain's CDR3 is CATQDQGSNQPQHF. The CDR3, as DNA: TGTGCCACCCAGGACCAGGGAAGCAATCAGCCCCAGCATTTT.

This rearrangement joins TRBV30 to TRBJ1-2; 9 nucleotides align to TRBD1. The CDR3 loop spans 15 amino acids. V shed 7 bases and J 8 bases; nucleotides not matched to a gene: 17. Germline V gene sequence: CDR1 GTSNPN, CDR2 SVGIG (reference sequence). The CDR3 is CAYHFGQGILGGYTF. As DNA, the CDR3 is TGTGCCTACCATTTCGGACAGGGGATTTTAGGGGGCTACACCTTC.

This clone was seen just once. The J gene is TRBJ2-7, the V gene TRBV5-1; D may be TRBD1 (6 bases). The CDR3 totals 13 residues. Deletions cut 2 bases from V and 5 bases from J, with 11 bases between. Germline CDR1 is SGHRS and CDR2 is YFSETQ. In DNA form, the CDR3 reads TGCGCCAGCAGCTTCAGGGGTCGGGACGAGCAGTACTTC. Its protein product is CASSFRGRDEQYF.

The genes are TRBV5-1 and TRBJ2-6; 10 bases are a match to TRBD1. J was trimmed by 8 bases and V by 4 bases; bases with no gene match: 6. This CDR3 is built from 15 residues. The germline gives CDR1 SGHRS, CDR2 YFSETQ. The CDR3 loop is CASSGSTGGSNVLTF. As DNA, the CDR3 is TGCGCCAGCAGCGGCTCGACAGGGGGCTCCAACGTCCTGACTTTC.

This clone was observed a handful of times. J is TRBJ1-2 and V is TRBV6-2 or TRBV6-3, with a tentative D call TRBD1 (5 bases). Per germline, CDR1 MNHEY and CDR2 SVGEGT. The CDR3 has 13 amino acids. Deletions cut 2 bases from V and 4 bases from J, with 8 bases between. CDR3 residues: CASSYGGGYGYTF. As DNA, the CDR3 is TGTGCCAGCAGTTACGGGGGAGGCTATGGCTACACCTTC.

The V and J genes are TRBV5-4 and TRBJ2-7; TRBD1 agrees at 9 bases. The V gene's germline CDR1 is SGHNT and CDR2 YYREEE (reference sequence). The CDR3 runs 13 residues. Trimming cost V 4 bases and J 4 bases; bases outside gene matches: 3. In nucleotides, the CDR3 is TGTGCCAGCAGCGAACAGGGGGCTTACGAGCAGTACTTC. It specifies CASSEQGAYEQYF.

The chain is built from TRBV7-3 and TRBJ2-2; 9 bases agree with TRBD1. Germline values: CDR1 SGHTA, CDR2 FQGTGA. The CDR3 extends over 14 amino acids. V shed 4 bases, J shed 4 bases, and the junction held 1 base outside the gene matches. Here the CDR3 reads CASSSGQGTGELFF. Written as DNA, the CDR3 is TGTGCCAGCAGCTCGGGACAGGGCACCGGGGAGCTGTTTTTT.

CDR3 sequence (DNA): TGTGCCAGCAGCAATTTTGGGAGTCCGAACACCGGGGAGCTGTTTTTT. This translates into CASSNFGSPNTGELFF. The genes are TRBV21-1 and TRBJ2-2; the table's D call, TRBD2, was not checked against the DNA. TRBV21-1 is a pseudogene segment. The CDR3 covers 16 residues.

This chain joins TRBV5-1 and TRBJ2-7, with 9 bases lining up with TRBD2. V was pared by 0 bases and J by 5 bases, with 9 bases of the junction left unmatched. The CDR3 has 16 amino acids. CDR1 and CDR2 (germline): SGHRS, YFSETQ. The CDR3 protein is CASSLVGGRVQDEQYF. CDR3 nucleotide sequence: TGCGCCAGCAGCTTGGTTGGCGGGAGGGTACAGGACGAGCAGTACTTC. Full variable domain (rest looked up from reference TRBV5-1 and TRBJ2-7): KAGVTQTPRYLIKTRGQQVTLSCSPISGHRSVSWYQQTPGQGLQFLFEYFSETQRNKGNFPGRFSGRQFSNSRSEMNVSTLELGDSALYLCASSLVGGRVQDEQYFGPGTRLTVT.

V usage is TRBV7-2 and J usage is TRBJ2-2, with D maybe TRBD2 (8 bases). CDR3 length: 16 residues. Germline lookup yields CDR1 SGHTA and CDR2 FQGNSA. V was pared by 5 bases and J by 6 bases, with 19 bases between. The CDR3 nucleotides read TGTGCCAGCAGCCCCTCGGGAGGGGGCCACTCCGGGGAGCTGTTTTTT. This encodes CASSPSGGGHSGELFF.

CDR3: CASSPRGGEETQYF. In DNA, the CDR3 is TGTGCCAGCAGCCCAAGGGGGGGCGAAGAGACCCAGTACTTC. The chain is built from TRBV9 and TRBJ2-5; D may be TRBD2 (7 bases). The V and J ends lost 4 bases and 3 bases respectively, with 13 bases between them. From germline, CDR1 is SGDLS and CDR2 YYNGEE. The CDR3 loop spans 14 amino acids.

The rearrangement links TRBV19 to TRBJ2-1; no reliable D call. Germline CDR1 and CDR2: LNHDA and SQIVND (reference sequence). The V gene lost 7 bases and the J gene lost 8 bases, with 9 bases spanning the gap. The CDR3 contains 11 residues. The CDR3 reads CASIGVYEQFF. In DNA, the CDR3 is TGTGCCAGTATAGGAGTCTATGAGCAGTTCTTC.

This CDR3 is CASSLARRFAGRQYF. The CDR3 DNA reads as TGTGCCAGCAGCTTAGCCCGGAGGTTCGCGGGCAGGCAGTACTTC. J is TRBJ2-7 and V is TRBV7-2, with D tentatively TRBD2 (5 bases). The ends were cut back, 0 bases at V and 9 bases at J, with 18 bases in the middle. The length of the CDR3 is 15 residues. CDR1 SGHTA and CDR2 FQGNSA come from the germline V gene.

The gene calls are TRBV9 and TRBJ2-7, with unresolved D. The CDR3 totals 14 residues. Per the germline V gene, CDR1 is SGDLS and CDR2 is YYNGEE. V lost 0 bases, J lost 6 bases, and 13 bases lay in between. In DNA form, the CDR3 reads TGTGCCAGCAGCGTAGGGTTCAGAACCCCCGAGCAGTACTTC. Amino acids: CASSVGFRTPEQYF.

CDR3 DNA: TGTGCCAGCTCGAAGGCAGGGAACAATCAGCCCCAGCATTTT. Translating it yields CASSKAGNNQPQHF. This chain links TRBV6-5 with TRBJ1-5; tentative D call: TRBD1 (5 bases). The CDR3 totals 14 residues. Germline V gene lookup returns CDR1 MNHEY and CDR2 SVGAGI. V was cut by 8 bases and J by 3 bases, with 14 bases left in between.

The chain links TRBV30 to TRBJ1-3; 7 bases line up with TRBD1. From germline, CDR1 is GTSNPN and CDR2 SVGIG (reference sequence). Trimming removed 6 bases from V and 2 bases from J; junction bases left unmatched: 16. The CDR3 is 17 amino acids. Here the CDR3 DNA reads TGTGCCTGCGCCACCTTGACAGGGTCTCGTCCTGGAAACACCATATATTTT. This codes for CACATLTGSRPGNTIYF.

This clone was counted many times. V usage is TRBV19 and J usage is TRBJ2-4; D ambiguous. The CDR3 is 15 residues long. Deletions cut 7 bases from V and 0 bases from J, with 13 bases between. The germline V gene has CDR1 LNHDA and CDR2 SQIVND (reference sequence). CDR3 sequence reads: CASTRTALAKNIQYF. As DNA, the CDR3 is TGTGCCAGTACGAGGACGGCTCTAGCCAAAAACATTCAGTACTTC.

This sequence joins TRBV30 and TRBJ2-7; 7 bases match TRBD1. Germline lookup yields CDR1 GTSNPN and CDR2 SVGIG (reference sequence). The CDR3 contains 13 residues. V was pared by 5 bases and J by 3 bases, with 7 bases of the junction left unmatched. In nucleotides, the CDR3 is TGTGCCTGGCTACAGGGGCCCATCTACGAGCAGTACTTC. This encodes CAWLQGPIYEQYF. Filled out from reference TRBV30 and TRBJ2-7, the complete variable domain reads SQTIHQWPATLVQPVGSPLSLECTVEGTSNPNLYWYRQAAGRGLQLLFYSVGIGQISSEVPQNLSASRPQDRQFILSSKKLLLSDSGFYLCAWLQGPIYEQYFGPGTRLTVT.

This clone was counted once. The CDR3 loop reads CASSIWAGRGGELFF. The CDR3 region has the DNA TGTGCCAGTAGTATCTGGGCGGGGAGAGGCGGGGAGCTGTTTTTT. The chain joins TRBV19 to TRBJ2-2, with D possibly matching TRBD2 (6 bases). Germline loops: CDR1 LNHDA, CDR2 SQIVND (reference sequence). This CDR3 has 15 residues. V was trimmed by 3 bases and J by 7 bases, leaving 15 bases between them.

The rearrangement uses TRBV6-5 and TRBJ2-1; D uncertain. Trimming took 0 bases from V and 0 from J, leaving 9 bases between them. The CDR3 totals 16 residues. The germline CDR1 and CDR2 sequences are MNHEY and SVGAGI. CDR3 protein: CASSYSPASSYNEQFF. The CDR3 nucleotides are TGTGCCAGCAGTTACTCGCCCGCGAGCTCCTACAATGAGCAGTTCTTC.

This clone was picked up one time. The chain couples TRBV6-2 or TRBV6-3 to TRBJ2-2, with 8 bases aligning to TRBD2. Germline CDR1 MNHEY, CDR2 SVGEGT. The J segment lost 1 base and the V segment lost 0 bases, leaving 1 base of the junction unmatched. CDR3 length: 16 amino acids. CDR3 DNA sequence: TGTGCCAGCAGTTACTCGCTAGCGGGGAACACCGGGGAGCTGTTTTTT. Translation: CASSYSLAGNTGELFF.

The V and J genes are TRBV28 and TRBJ1-5; no firm D call. The germline gives CDR1 MDHEN, CDR2 SYDVKM. The CDR3 is made up of 14 amino acids. V was trimmed by 7 bases and J by 5 bases, leaving 15 bases between them. The CDR3 here is CASTDPGQHQPQHF. CDR3 nucleotides: TGTGCCAGCACCGACCCCGGGCAGCATCAGCCCCAGCATTTT. Using reference TRBV28 and TRBJ1-5 for the parts outside the CDR3, the full variable domain is DVKVTQSSRYLVKRTGEKVFLECVQDMDHENMFWYRQDPGLGLRLIYFSYDVKMKEKGDIPEGYSVSREKKERFSLILESASTNQTSMYLCASTDPGQHQPQHFGDGTRLSIL.